This T cell receptor beta chain was sequenced in a study of cytomegalovirus exposure and HLA in healthy donors. Study-wide results and limits: Common viral pathogens were later found to be apparently linked to several of the most significant clusters.

Germline-derived CDR1 and CDR2 are LNHNV and YYDKDF (reference sequence). The CDR3 spans 16 residues. V was clipped by 3 bases and J by 4 bases; unmatched bases: 8. PCR used 60 Vbeta primers and 13 Jbeta primers. Sequencing was performed with immunoSEQ multiplex PCR; in TCRdb, only in-frame clones are kept and a portion is missing. The sample lists around 100,000 clones, 84% seen once, with about 5.6% in the top ten. Note on this clone: Its target is unknown.

This TCR came from a woman under 30 in good health and CMV-seropositive. Sequencing input: PBMCs. The chain couples TRBV15 to TRBJ2-2, with TRBD1 matching 7 bases. The CDR3 nucleotides are TGTGCCACCAGCAGGGCGACAGGGATTGGCACCGGGGAGCTGTTTTTT. This gives the protein CATSRATGIGTGELFF.